The clone carrying this TCR beta chain has only a few counts. TCRdb re-called the 5' RACE reads with MiXCR, one entry per CDR3 protein. Of around 370,000 distinct CDR3 sequences listed, approximately 10% are singletons. The data are from a study of identical twins. The trim removed 4 bases at V and 3 bases at J, leaving 10 bases unmatched. Germline CDR1 and CDR2: MGHRA and YSYEKL. The CDR3 length is 16 residues. The sequence was collected from a woman in her 50s in good health. The chain links TRBV4-1 to TRBJ2-7; TRBD1 aligns across 9 bases. Input material: naive T cells sorted from blood. The CDR3 DNA is TGCGCCAGCAGCCCCTACACCGGACAGGGGCACTACGAGCAGTACGTC. Its translation is CASSPYTGQGHYEQYV.